The 10 T cell receptor beta chains presented below share a single source sample, sequenced in a study of T cell responses to AZD1222 COVID-19 vaccine. Sequenced by immunoSEQ multiplex PCR; TCRdb stores in-frame clones only, minus some. The table records over 150,000 clones, just over 85% of them present only once. The sequencing here drew on peripheral blood, taken on day 0 of AZD1222 vaccination. The receptors were gathered from an adult in good health.

The chain couples TRBV20-1 to TRBJ1-4; D gene ambiguous. The V end lost 6 bases, the J end lost 0 bases, and 11 bases lay between the germline ends. The CDR3 loop spans 14 amino acids. Germline CDR1 is DFQATT and CDR2 is SNEGSKA (reference sequence). This CDR3 reads CSASNGATNEKLFF. The CDR3 nucleotides are TGCAGTGCAAGTAACGGAGCAACTAATGAAAAACTGTTTTTT.

The CDR3 loop is CAWKGHYGYTF. Here the CDR3 DNA reads TGTGCCTGGAAGGGGCACTATGGCTACACCTTC. The chain employs TRBV30 and TRBJ1-2; tentatively, D is TRBD1 (5 bases). Germline V lookup: CDR1 GTSNPN, CDR2 SVGIG (reference sequence). The CDR3 runs to 11 residues. Trimming took off 4 bases at V and 3 bases at J, with 6 bases between the two ends. The full variable domain, with the rest looked up from reference TRBV30 and TRBJ1-2, is SQTIHQWPATLVQPVGSPLSLECTVEGTSNPNLYWYRQAAGRGLQLLFYSVGIGQISSEVPQNLSASRPQDRQFILSSKKLLLSDSGFYLCAWKGHYGYTFGSGTRLTVV.

The chain recombines TRBV7-8 with TRBJ1-3; unclear D gene. The CDR3 consists of 16 residues. The germline CDR1 and CDR2 sequences are SGHVS and FQNEAQ. V was shortened by 1 base and J by 0 bases, with 10 bases between the two germline ends. The CDR3 DNA reads TGTGCCAGCAGCTTAGGCCTGGCCCGCTCTGGAAACACCATATATTTT. Amino acid sequence: CASSLGLARSGNTIYF. Together with reference TRBV7-8 and TRBJ1-3, the CDR3 gives the full variable domain: GAGVSQSPRYKVAKRGQDVALRCDPISGHVSLFWYQQALGQGPEFLTYFQNEAQLDKSGLPSDRFFAERPEGSVSTLKIQRTQQEDSAVYLCASSLGLARSGNTIYFGEGSWLTVV.

The genes are TRBV30 and TRBJ1-6; 7 positions agree with TRBD1. CDR1 is GTSNPN and CDR2 is SVGIG in the germline V gene (reference sequence). This CDR3 comprises 13 residues. The V segment lost 5 bases and the J segment 7 bases; nucleotides outside the gene matches: 5. Here the CDR3 reads CAWSGTENSPLHF. The CDR3 nucleotides read TGTGCCTGGTCCGGGACAGAAAATTCACCCCTCCACTTT.

The chain recombines TRBV25-1 with TRBJ1-1; D unresolved. Germline V gene lookup returns CDR1 MGHDK and CDR2 SYGVNS. The CDR3 has 12 amino acids. V was clipped by 1 base and J by 10 bases, with 10 bases between them. The CDR3 here is CASSESGGGAFF. In DNA form, the CDR3 reads TGTGCCAGCAGTGAATCGGGCGGAGGAGCTTTCTTT. Filled out from reference TRBV25-1 and TRBJ1-1, the complete variable domain reads EADIYQTPRYLVIGTGKKITLECSQTMGHDKMYWYQQDPGMELHLIHYSYGVNSTEKGDLSSESTVSRIRTEHFPLTLESARPSHTSQYLCASSESGGGAFFGQGTRLTVV.

V is TRBV7-2 and J is TRBJ1-2; 8 positions match TRBD1. The CDR3 is 15 amino acids. The junction had 9 bases not matched to a gene; V was cut back by 5 bases and J by 4 bases. Germline V gives CDR1 SGHTA, CDR2 FQGNSA. CDR3 in amino acids: CASSPPTGASYGYTF. The CDR3 nucleotides read TGTGCCAGCAGCCCCCCGACAGGGGCGAGCTATGGCTACACCTTC.

This sequence joins TRBV6-5 and TRBJ2-7, with 8 bases aligning to TRBD2. Trimming took 7 bases from V and 5 from J; bases not matched to a gene: 10. There are 14 residues in the CDR3. The germline V gene has CDR1 MNHEY and CDR2 SVGAGI. The CDR3 is CASTPGLAGHEQYF. CDR3 DNA sequence: TGTGCCAGCACACCCGGATTAGCGGGGCACGAGCAGTACTTC.

The table lists this clone with a count of one. The V gene is TRBV6-5, the J gene TRBJ2-7; maybe TRBD2 (6 bases). The CDR3 runs to 15 residues. The V and J ends lost 2 bases and 3 bases respectively, with 14 bases between them. CDR1 and CDR2 (germline): MNHEY, SVGAGI. This CDR3 reads CASSYRPDYFYEQYF. Written as DNA, the CDR3 is TGTGCCAGCAGTTACCGGCCGGACTACTTCTACGAGCAGTACTTC.

This chain connects TRBV6-2 or TRBV6-3 to TRBJ2-2; 7 positions match TRBD2. CDR1 and CDR2 from the germline V gene are MNHEY and SVGEGT. The CDR3 is 16 amino acids. The V and J ends lost 5 bases and 4 bases, in that order; junction bases with no gene match: 10. The CDR3: CASSLLGGSGTGELFF. The CDR3 nucleotides read TGTGCCAGCAGTCTCCTCGGCGGGAGTGGCACCGGGGAGCTGTTTTTT.

The rearrangement links TRBV5-1 to TRBJ2-3; a possible D gene is TRBD1 (6 bases). V lost 2 bases, J lost 2 bases, and 15 bases lay in between. The CDR3 contains 16 residues. Germline assignment: CDR1 SGHRS and CDR2 YFSETQ. The CDR3 loop reads CASSFLGQGNTDTQYF. DNA of the CDR3: TGCGCCAGCAGCTTTTTGGGTCAGGGGAACACAGATACGCAGTATTTT.